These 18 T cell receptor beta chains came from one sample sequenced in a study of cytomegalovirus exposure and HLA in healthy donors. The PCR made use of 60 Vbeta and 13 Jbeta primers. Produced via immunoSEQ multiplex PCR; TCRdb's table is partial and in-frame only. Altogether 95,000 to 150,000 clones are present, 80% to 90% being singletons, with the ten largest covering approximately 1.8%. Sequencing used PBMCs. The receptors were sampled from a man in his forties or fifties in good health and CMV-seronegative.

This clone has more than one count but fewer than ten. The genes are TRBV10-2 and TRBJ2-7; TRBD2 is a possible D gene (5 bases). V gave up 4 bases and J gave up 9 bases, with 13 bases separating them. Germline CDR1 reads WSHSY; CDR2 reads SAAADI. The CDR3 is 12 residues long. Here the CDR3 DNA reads TGCGCCAGCAGTGTTGACTACTTGGGGCAGTACTTC. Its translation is CASSVDYLGQYF.

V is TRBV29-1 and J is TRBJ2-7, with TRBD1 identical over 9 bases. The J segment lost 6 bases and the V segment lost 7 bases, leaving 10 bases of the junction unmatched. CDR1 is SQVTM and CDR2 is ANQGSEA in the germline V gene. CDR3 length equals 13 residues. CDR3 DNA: TGCAGCGCTAACACAGGGGGCGAGGGCGAGCAGTACTTC. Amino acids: CSANTGGEGEQYF.

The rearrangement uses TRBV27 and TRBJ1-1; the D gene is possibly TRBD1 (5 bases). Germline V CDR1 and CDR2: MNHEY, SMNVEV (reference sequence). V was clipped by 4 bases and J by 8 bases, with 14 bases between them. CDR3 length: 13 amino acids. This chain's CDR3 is CASSSNSGGEAFF. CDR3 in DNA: TGTGCCAGCAGTTCCAACTCGGGGGGGGAAGCTTTCTTT.

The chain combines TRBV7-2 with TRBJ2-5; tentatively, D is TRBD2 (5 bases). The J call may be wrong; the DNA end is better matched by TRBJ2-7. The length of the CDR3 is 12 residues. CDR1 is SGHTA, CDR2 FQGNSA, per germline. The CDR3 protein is CASSRRSYEQYF. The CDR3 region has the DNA TGTGCCAGCTCTCGGAGGTCCTACGAGCAGTACTTC.

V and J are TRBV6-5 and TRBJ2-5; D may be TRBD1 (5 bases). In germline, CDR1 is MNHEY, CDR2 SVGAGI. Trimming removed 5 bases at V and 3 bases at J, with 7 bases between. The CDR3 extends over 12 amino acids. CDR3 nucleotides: TGTGCCAGCAGTACGACAGAAGAGACCCAGTACTTC. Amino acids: CASSTTEETQYF.

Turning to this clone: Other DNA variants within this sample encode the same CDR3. The DNA of the CDR3 is TGTGCCAGCAGCTCTGACTATGGCTACACCTTC. This translates into CASSSDYGYTF. The chain has TRBV11-2 and TRBJ1-2; no clear D. CDR3 length: 11 amino acids. Germline-derived CDR1 and CDR2 are SGHAT and FQNNGV. V gave up 4 bases and J gave up 3 bases, with 3 bases separating them.

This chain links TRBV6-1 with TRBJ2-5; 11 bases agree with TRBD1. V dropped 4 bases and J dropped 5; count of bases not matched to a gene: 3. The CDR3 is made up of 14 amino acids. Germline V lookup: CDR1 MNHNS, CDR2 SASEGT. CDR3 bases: TGTGCCAGCAGTGCGGGACAGGGGGATGAGACCCAGTACTTC. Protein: CASSAGQGDETQYF.

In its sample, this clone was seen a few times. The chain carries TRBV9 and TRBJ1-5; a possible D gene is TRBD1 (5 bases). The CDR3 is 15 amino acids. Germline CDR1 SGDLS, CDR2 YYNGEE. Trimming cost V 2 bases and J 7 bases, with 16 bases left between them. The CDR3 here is CASSVGTGEGQPQHF. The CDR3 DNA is TGTGCCAGCAGCGTCGGGACGGGAGAGGGCCAGCCCCAGCATTTT.

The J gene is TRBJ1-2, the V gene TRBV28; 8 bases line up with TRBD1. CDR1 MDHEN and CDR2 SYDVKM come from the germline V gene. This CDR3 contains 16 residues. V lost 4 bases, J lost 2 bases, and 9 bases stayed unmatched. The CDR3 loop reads CASSSLNRGRNYGYTF. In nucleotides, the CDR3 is TGTGCCAGCAGTTCCTTGAACAGGGGGAGAAACTATGGCTACACCTTC.

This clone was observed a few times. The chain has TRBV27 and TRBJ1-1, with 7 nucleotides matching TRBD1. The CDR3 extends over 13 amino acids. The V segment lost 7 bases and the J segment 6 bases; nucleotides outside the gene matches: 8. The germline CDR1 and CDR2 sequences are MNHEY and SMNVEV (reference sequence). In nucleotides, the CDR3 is TGTGCCAGCAAGAGGGGGCGCGAGGCTGAAGCTTTCTTT. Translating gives CASKRGREAEAFF.

The CDR3 sequence: CASSYRRGTGANVLTF. The CDR3 nucleotides are TGTGCCAGCAGTTACCGAAGGGGGACCGGGGCCAACGTCCTGACTTTC. V gene TRBV6-6 combines with J gene TRBJ2-6, with D possibly TRBD1 on 6 matching bases. The V gene's germline CDR1 is MNHNY and CDR2 SVGAGI (reference sequence). This CDR3 has 16 amino acids. V was pared by 2 bases and J by 4 bases, with 12 bases between.

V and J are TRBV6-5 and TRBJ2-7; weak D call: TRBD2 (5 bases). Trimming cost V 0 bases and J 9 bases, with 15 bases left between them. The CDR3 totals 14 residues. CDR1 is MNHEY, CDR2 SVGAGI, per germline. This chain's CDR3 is CASSYSGGIYTQYF. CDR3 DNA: TGTGCCAGCAGTTACTCTGGAGGAATTTATACGCAGTACTTC.

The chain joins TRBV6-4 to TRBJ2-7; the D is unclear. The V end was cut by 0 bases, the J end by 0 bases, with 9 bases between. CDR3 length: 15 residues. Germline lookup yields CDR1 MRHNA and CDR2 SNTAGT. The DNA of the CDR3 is TGTGCCAGCAGTGACTCTAAATCCTTCTCCTACGAGCAGTACTTC. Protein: CASSDSKSFSYEQYF.

The CDR3 nucleotides are TGTGCCAGCAGCTTAGTTACGGGGATAGCTGAAGCTTTCTTT. It encodes CASSLVTGIAEAFF. The chain has TRBV11-2 and TRBJ1-1; D is uncertain. V shed 1 base and J shed 6 bases, with 12 bases lying between them. Per germline, CDR1 SGHAT and CDR2 FQNNGV. The CDR3 runs to 14 residues.

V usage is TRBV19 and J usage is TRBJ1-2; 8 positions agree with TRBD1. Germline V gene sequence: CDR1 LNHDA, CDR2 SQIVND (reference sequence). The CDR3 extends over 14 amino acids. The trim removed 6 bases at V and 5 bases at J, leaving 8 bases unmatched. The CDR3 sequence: CASSRGLYPYGYTF. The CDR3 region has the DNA TGTGCCAGTAGCAGGGGGCTCTACCCGTATGGCTACACCTTC.

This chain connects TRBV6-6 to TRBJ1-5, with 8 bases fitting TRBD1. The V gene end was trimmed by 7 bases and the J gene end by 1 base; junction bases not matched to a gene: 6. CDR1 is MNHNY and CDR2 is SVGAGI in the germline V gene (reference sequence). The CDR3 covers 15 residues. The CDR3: CASIATGASNQPQHF. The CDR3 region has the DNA TGTGCCAGCATCGCGACAGGGGCGAGCAATCAGCCCCAGCATTTT.

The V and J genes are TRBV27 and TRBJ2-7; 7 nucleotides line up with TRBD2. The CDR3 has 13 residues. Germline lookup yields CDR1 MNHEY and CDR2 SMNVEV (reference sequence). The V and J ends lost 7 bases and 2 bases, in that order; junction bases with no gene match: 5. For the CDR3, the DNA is TGTGCCAGCACCGGCGGGAGTACCTACGAGCAGTACTTC. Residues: CASTGGSTYEQYF.

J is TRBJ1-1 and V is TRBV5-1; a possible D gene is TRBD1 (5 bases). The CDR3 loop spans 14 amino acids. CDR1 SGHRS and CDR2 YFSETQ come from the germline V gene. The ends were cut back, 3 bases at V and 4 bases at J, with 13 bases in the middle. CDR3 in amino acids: CASSSLSGITEAFF. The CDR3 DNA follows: TGCGCCAGCAGCTCGCTCTCAGGGATCACTGAAGCTTTCTTT.